This is a list of T cell receptor beta chains from one sample in a study of cytomegalovirus exposure and HLA in healthy donors. Libraries were prepared by immunoSEQ multiplex PCR; TCRdb keeps only in-frame clonotypes and omits some of them. The sample contains about 140,000 clones, roughly 80% of which appear only once. What was sequenced was PBMCs. These receptors were collected from a female donor in good health and CMV-seronegative. Each CDR3 is given with its conserved first and last residue. Each record gives: J gene, V gene, D gene, clone size, CDR3 DNA, CDR3 protein. D genes are given only for firm matches. Part of the rows lack a size; the others show once, few, many or a class for expanded clones.

j_gene: TRBJ2-7; v_gene: TRBV10-3; d_gene: TRBD2; abundance: -; CDR3nt: TGTGCCATCAGTGAGCCCAGCGGGGGGGCCTACGAGCAGTACTTC; CDR3aa: CAISEPSGGAYEQYF
j_gene: TRBJ1-1; v_gene: TRBV6-1; d_gene: -; abundance: few; CDR3nt: TGTGCCAGCAGGGCCGGGACTTCGGGGAGCACTGAAGCTTTCTTT; CDR3aa: CASRAGTSGSTEAFF
j_gene: TRBJ2-7; v_gene: TRBV5-1; d_gene: TRBD1; abundance: -; CDR3nt: TGCGCCAGCAGTTTCCGGGACAGGGTTTACGAGCAGTACTTC; CDR3aa: CASSFRDRVYEQYF
j_gene: TRBJ1-2; v_gene: TRBV6-1; d_gene: TRBD1; abundance: -; CDR3nt: TGTGCCAGCAGTTGGGACAGGTTTTCTTCTGGCTACACCTTC; CDR3aa: CASSWDRFSSGYTF
j_gene: TRBJ1-2; v_gene: TRBV28; d_gene: -; abundance: -; CDR3nt: TGTGCCAGCAGCCCTATCGAGGGCGGAGACTATGGCTACACCTTC; CDR3aa: CASSPIEGGDYGYTF
j_gene: TRBJ2-2; v_gene: TRBV27; d_gene: -; abundance: -; CDR3nt: TGTGCCAGCAGTTTCTCAGCGGGTGGCACCGGGGAGCTGTTTTTT; CDR3aa: CASSFSAGGTGELFF
j_gene: TRBJ2-5; v_gene: TRBV6-1; d_gene: TRBD2; abundance: -; CDR3nt: TGTGCCAGCAGGGGAGGGCGAAGGTACCAAGAGACCCAGTACTTC; CDR3aa: CASRGGRRYQETQYF
j_gene: TRBJ2-5; v_gene: TRBV14; d_gene: TRBD1; abundance: -; CDR3nt: TGTGCCAGCAGCCAACGGACAGGGCCAGAGACCCAGTACTTC; CDR3aa: CASSQRTGPETQYF
j_gene: TRBJ1-3; v_gene: TRBV5-1; d_gene: -; abundance: -; CDR3nt: TGCGCCAGCAGCTTGATCAGGGCCTCTGGAAACACCATATATTTT; CDR3aa: CASSLIRASGNTIYF
j_gene: TRBJ1-2; v_gene: TRBV28; d_gene: -; abundance: -; CDR3nt: TGTGCCAGCAGTTCACACAGGAAAATCAGCTATGGCTACACCTTC; CDR3aa: CASSSHRKISYGYTF
j_gene: TRBJ2-7; v_gene: TRBV5-1; d_gene: TRBD2; abundance: -; CDR3nt: TGCGCCAGCAGCTTGGTTTCGGGGGGGGGTTACGAGCAGTACTTC; CDR3aa: CASSLVSGGGYEQYF
j_gene: TRBJ2-5; v_gene: TRBV27; d_gene: -; abundance: -; CDR3nt: TGTGCCAGCAGTTTATCTACAGGTCAAGAGACCCAGTACTTC; CDR3aa: CASSLSTGQETQYF
j_gene: TRBJ2-7; v_gene: TRBV28; d_gene: TRBD1; abundance: -; CDR3nt: TGTGCCAGCAGTTTGAGAGGGACAGGGGGCGAGCAGTACTTC; CDR3aa: CASSLRGTGGEQYF
j_gene: TRBJ1-1; v_gene: TRBV5-1; d_gene: -; abundance: -; CDR3nt: TGCGCCAGCACTGCGGACAGCGCTTCCACTGAAGCTTTCTTT; CDR3aa: CASTADSASTEAFF
j_gene: TRBJ1-6; v_gene: TRBV14; d_gene: -; abundance: -; CDR3nt: TGTGCCAGCAGCCCGGGACAATATAATTCACCCCTCCACTTT; CDR3aa: CASSPGQYNSPLHF
j_gene: TRBJ2-1; v_gene: TRBV7-9; d_gene: TRBD2; abundance: -; CDR3nt: TGTGCCAGCAGCTTAGCGGGCGGGAGAGACTATGAGCAGTTCTTC; CDR3aa: CASSLAGGRDYEQFF
j_gene: TRBJ1-5; v_gene: TRBV19; d_gene: -; abundance: medium-sized; CDR3nt: TGTGCCATACGGGAGGGGAACCAGCCCCAGCATTTT; CDR3aa: CAIREGNQPQHF
j_gene: TRBJ1-1; v_gene: TRBV19; d_gene: -; abundance: -; CDR3nt: TGTGCCAGTAGTATAGCAGACACTGAAGCTTTCTTT; CDR3aa: CASSIADTEAFF
j_gene: TRBJ2-1; v_gene: TRBV5-1; d_gene: -; abundance: once; CDR3nt: TGCGCCAGCAGCAGGGGGGGGCAGTCAAGCTCGAGGTACAATGAGCAGTTCTTC; CDR3aa: CASSRGGQSSSRYNEQFF
j_gene: TRBJ2-3; v_gene: TRBV19; d_gene: TRBD1; abundance: few; CDR3nt: TGTGCCAGTAGTACTGGACAGGGGGCAGATACGCAGTATTTT; CDR3aa: CASSTGQGADTQYF
j_gene: TRBJ2-7; v_gene: TRBV27; d_gene: TRBD1; abundance: -; CDR3nt: TGTGCCAGCAGTTTATCACCCGGGACAGCATCCTACGAGCAGTACTTC; CDR3aa: CASSLSPGTASYEQYF
j_gene: TRBJ2-5; v_gene: TRBV15; d_gene: -; abundance: -; CDR3nt: TGTGCCACCAGCAGACTTGTGGGCAGGGTGGTTCAAGAGACCCAGTACTTC; CDR3aa: CATSRLVGRVVQETQYF
j_gene: TRBJ2-7; v_gene: TRBV7-2; d_gene: -; abundance: once; CDR3nt: TGTGCCAGCAGCTTAGCGCAGGTCGGGGTCCCCTACGAGCAGTACTTC; CDR3aa: CASSLAQVGVPYEQYF
j_gene: TRBJ1-1; v_gene: TRBV2; d_gene: -; abundance: -; CDR3nt: TGTGCCAGCAGTACCACTTGGACAAGTGAAGCTTTCTTT; CDR3aa: CASSTTWTSEAFF
j_gene: TRBJ1-1; v_gene: TRBV27; d_gene: -; abundance: once; CDR3nt: TGTGCCAGCAGCCGAACAGGGTTGAACACTGAAGCTTTCTTT; CDR3aa: CASSRTGLNTEAFF
j_gene: TRBJ1-2; v_gene: TRBV15; d_gene: -; abundance: -; CDR3nt: TGTGCCACCAGCTTACTTCAGGGGCATGGCTACACCTTC; CDR3aa: CATSLLQGHGYTF
j_gene: TRBJ1-1; v_gene: TRBV5-1; d_gene: -; abundance: -; CDR3nt: TGCGCCAGCAGCTTGGCGACACCTAACACTGAAGCTTTCTTT; CDR3aa: CASSLATPNTEAFF
j_gene: TRBJ2-1; v_gene: TRBV10-3; d_gene: TRBD2; abundance: -; CDR3nt: TGTGCCATCAGGGGAAGCGGGAGCTTTAACAATGAGCAGTTCTTC; CDR3aa: CAIRGSGSFNNEQFF